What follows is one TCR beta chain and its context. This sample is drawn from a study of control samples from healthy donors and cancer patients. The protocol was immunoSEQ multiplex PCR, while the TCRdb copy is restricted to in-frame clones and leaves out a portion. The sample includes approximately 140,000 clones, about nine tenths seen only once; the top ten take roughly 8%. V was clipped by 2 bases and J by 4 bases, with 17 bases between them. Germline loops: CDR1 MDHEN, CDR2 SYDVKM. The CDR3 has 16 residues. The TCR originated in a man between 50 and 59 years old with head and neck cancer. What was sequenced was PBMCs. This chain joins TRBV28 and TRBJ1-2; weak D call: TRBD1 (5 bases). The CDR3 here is CASSLRDASNLYGYTF. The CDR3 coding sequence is TGTGCCAGCAGTTTACGGGACGCTTCGAATCTCTATGGCTACACCTTC.